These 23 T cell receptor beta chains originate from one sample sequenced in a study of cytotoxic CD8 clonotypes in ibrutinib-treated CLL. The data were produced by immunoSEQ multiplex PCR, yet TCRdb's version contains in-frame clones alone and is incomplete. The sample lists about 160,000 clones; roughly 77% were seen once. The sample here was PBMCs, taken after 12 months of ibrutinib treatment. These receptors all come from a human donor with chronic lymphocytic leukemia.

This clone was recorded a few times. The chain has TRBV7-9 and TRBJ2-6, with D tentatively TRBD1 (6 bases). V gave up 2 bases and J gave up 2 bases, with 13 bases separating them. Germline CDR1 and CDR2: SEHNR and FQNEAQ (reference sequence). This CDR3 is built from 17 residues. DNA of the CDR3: TGTGCCAGCAGCTTATGGGGGCGTGGGACTGGGGCCAACGTCCTGACTTTC. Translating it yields CASSLWGRGTGANVLTF.

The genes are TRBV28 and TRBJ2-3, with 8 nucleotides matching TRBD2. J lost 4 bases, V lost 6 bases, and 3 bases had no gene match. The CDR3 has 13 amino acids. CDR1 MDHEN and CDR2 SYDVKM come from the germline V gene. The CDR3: CASRNGRADTQYF. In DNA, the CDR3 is TGTGCCAGCAGAAACGGGAGGGCAGATACGCAGTATTTT.

Here the CDR3 reads CASSYARTGELFF. For the CDR3, the DNA is TGTGCCAGCAGTTACGCAAGGACCGGGGAGCTGTTTTTT. The chain is built from TRBV6-6 and TRBJ2-2; no clear D gene. V was pared by 2 bases and J by 5 bases, with 6 bases between. The CDR3 is 13 amino acids. CDR1 and CDR2 from the germline V gene are MNHNY and SVGAGI (reference sequence).

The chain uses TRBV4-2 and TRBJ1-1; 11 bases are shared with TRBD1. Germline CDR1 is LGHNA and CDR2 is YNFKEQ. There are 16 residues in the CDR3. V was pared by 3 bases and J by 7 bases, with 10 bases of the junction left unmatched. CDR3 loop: CASSHGDRGLVGEAFF. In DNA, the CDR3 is TGTGCCAGCAGCCATGGGGACAGGGGGTTAGTCGGTGAAGCTTTCTTT.

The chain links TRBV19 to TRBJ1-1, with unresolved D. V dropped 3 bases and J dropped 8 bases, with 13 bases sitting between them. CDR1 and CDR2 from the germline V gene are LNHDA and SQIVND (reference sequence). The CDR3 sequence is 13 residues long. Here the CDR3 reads CASSMGWATEAFF. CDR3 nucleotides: TGTGCCAGTAGTATGGGTTGGGCAACAGAAGCTTTCTTT. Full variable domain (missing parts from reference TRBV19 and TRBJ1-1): DGGITQSPKYLFRKEGQNVTLSCEQNLNHDAMYWYRQDPGQGLRLIYYSQIVNDFQKGDIAEGYSVSREKKESFPLTVTSAQKNPTAFYLCASSMGWATEAFFGQGTRLTVV.

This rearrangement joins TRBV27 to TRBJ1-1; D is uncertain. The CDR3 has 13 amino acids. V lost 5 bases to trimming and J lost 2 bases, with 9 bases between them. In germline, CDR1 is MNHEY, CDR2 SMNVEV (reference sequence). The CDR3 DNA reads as TGTGCCAGCAGTAAAAGTGGAAACACTGAAGCTTTCTTT. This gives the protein CASSKSGNTEAFF.

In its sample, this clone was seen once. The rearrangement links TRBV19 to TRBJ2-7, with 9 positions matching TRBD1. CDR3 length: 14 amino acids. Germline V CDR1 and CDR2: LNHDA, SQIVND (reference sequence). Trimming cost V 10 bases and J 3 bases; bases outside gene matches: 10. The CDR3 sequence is CAIVGGTGFYEQYF. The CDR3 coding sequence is TGTGCCATCGTGGGCGGGACAGGGTTCTACGAGCAGTACTTC.

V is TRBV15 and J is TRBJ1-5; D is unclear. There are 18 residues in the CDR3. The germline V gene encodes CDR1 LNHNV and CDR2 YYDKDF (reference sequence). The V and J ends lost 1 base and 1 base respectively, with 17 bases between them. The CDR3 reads CATSRGAGGLGSNQPQHF. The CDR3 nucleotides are TGTGCCACCAGCAGAGGGGCAGGAGGGTTGGGGAGCAATCAGCCCCAGCATTTT.

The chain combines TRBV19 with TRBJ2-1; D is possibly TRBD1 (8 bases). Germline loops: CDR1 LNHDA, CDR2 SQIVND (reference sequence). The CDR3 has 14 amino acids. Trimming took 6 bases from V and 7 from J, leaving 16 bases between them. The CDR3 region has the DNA TGTGCCAGTAGGGCGGCACAGGGGGGGAATGAGCAGTTCTTC. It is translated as CASRAAQGGNEQFF.

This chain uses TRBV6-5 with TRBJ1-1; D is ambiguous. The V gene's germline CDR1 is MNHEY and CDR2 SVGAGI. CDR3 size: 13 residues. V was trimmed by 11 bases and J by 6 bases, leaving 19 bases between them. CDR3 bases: TGTGCCGCCAGCACGGGAGTCTGGGCTGAAGCTTTCTTT. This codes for CAASTGVWAEAFF.

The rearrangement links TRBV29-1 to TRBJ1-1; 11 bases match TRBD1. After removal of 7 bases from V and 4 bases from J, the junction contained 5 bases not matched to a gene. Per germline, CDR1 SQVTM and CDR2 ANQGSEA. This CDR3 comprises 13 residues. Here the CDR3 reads CSGGQGAITEAFF. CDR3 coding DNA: TGCAGCGGCGGACAGGGGGCTATCACTGAAGCTTTCTTT. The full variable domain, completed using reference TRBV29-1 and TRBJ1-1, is SAVISQKPSRDICQRGTSLTIQCQVDSQVTMMFWYRQQPGQSLTLIATANQGSEATYESGFVIDKFPISRPNLTFSTLTVSNMSPEDSSIYLCSGGQGAITEAFFGQGTRLTVV.

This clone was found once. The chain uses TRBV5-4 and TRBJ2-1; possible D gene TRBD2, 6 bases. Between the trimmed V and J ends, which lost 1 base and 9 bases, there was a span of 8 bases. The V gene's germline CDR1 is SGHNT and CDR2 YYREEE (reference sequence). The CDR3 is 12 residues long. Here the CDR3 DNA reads TGTGCCAGCAGCTTGTCAGCGGGTGAGCAGTTCTTC. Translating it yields CASSLSAGEQFF.

The CDR3 coding sequence is TGTGCCAGCAGCTCGGAACAGGTCGTTAACTATGGCTACACCTTC. Translated: CASSSEQVVNYGYTF. The chain couples TRBV14 to TRBJ1-2, with D tentatively TRBD1 (5 bases). This CDR3 contains 15 residues. CDR1 SGHDN and CDR2 FVKESK come from the germline V gene. Trimming took off 5 bases at V and 1 base at J, with 14 bases between the two ends.

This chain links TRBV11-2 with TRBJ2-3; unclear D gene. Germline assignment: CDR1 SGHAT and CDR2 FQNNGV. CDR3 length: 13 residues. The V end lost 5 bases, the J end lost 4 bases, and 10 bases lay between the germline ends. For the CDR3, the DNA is TGTGCCAGCAGCCTGCCGGGCCCAGATACGCAGTATTTT. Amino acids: CASSLPGPDTQYF.

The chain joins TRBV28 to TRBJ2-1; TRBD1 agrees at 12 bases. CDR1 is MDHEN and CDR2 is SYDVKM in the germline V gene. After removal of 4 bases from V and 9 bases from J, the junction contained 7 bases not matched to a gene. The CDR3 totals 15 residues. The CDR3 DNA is TGTGCCAGCAGTTGGGGACAGGGGGCCGTCGGTGAGCAGTTCTTC. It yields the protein CASSWGQGAVGEQFF.

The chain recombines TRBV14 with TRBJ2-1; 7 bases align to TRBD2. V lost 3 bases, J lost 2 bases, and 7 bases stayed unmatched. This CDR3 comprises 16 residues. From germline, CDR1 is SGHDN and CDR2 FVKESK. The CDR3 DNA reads TGTGCCAGCAGCCAGTTTTCTAGCGGTGCCTACAATGAGCAGTTCTTC. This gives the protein CASSQFSSGAYNEQFF.

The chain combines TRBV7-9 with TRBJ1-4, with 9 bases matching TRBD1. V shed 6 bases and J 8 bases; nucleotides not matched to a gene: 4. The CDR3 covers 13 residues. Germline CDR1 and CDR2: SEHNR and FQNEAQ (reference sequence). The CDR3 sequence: CASSRQGDEKLFF. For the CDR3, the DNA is TGTGCCAGCAGTCGACAGGGGGACGAAAAACTGTTTTTT.

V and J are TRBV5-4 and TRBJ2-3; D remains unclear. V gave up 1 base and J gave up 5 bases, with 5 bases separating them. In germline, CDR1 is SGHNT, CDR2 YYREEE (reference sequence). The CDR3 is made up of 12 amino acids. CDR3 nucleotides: TGTGCCAGCAGCTTGTTTTTAGATACGCAGTATTTT. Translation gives CASSLFLDTQYF.

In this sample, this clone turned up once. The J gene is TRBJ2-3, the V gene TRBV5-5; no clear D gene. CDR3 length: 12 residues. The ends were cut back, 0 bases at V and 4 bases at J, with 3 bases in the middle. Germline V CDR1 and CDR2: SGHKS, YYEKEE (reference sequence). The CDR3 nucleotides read TGTGCCAGCAGCTTGGGGGCAGATACGCAGTATTTT. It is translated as CASSLGADTQYF.

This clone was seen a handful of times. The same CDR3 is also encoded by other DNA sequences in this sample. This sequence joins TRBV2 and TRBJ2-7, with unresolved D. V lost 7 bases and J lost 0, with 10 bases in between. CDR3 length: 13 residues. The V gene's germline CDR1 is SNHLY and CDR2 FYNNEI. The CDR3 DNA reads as TGTGCCAGCAACCGTGAGAGCTCCTACGAGCAGTACTTC. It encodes CASNRESSYEQYF.

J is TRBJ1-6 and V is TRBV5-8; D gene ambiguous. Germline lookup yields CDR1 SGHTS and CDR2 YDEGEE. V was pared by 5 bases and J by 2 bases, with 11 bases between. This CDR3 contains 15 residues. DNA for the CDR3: TGTGCCAGCAGGTCCACGGGCACCTATAATTCACCCCTCCACTTT. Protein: CASRSTGTYNSPLHF. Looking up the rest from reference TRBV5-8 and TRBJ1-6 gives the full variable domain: EAGVTQSPTHLIKTRGQQATLRCSPISGHTSVYWYQQALGLGLQFLLWYDEGEERNRGNFPPRFSGRQFPNYSSELNVNALELEDSALYLCASRSTGTYNSPLHFGNGTRLTVT.

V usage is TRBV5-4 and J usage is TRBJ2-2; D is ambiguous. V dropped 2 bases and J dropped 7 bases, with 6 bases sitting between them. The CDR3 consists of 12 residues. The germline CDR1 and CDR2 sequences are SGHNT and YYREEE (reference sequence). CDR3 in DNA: TGTGCCAGCAGCTTCGAGAGCGGGGAGCTGTTTTTT. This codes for CASSFESGELFF.

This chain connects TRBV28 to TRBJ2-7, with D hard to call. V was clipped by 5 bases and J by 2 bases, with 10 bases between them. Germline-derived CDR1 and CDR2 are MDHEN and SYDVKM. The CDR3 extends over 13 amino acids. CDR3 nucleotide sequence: TGTGCCAGCAGTAAAATCTCTCCCTACGAGCAGTACTTC. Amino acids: CASSKISPYEQYF.